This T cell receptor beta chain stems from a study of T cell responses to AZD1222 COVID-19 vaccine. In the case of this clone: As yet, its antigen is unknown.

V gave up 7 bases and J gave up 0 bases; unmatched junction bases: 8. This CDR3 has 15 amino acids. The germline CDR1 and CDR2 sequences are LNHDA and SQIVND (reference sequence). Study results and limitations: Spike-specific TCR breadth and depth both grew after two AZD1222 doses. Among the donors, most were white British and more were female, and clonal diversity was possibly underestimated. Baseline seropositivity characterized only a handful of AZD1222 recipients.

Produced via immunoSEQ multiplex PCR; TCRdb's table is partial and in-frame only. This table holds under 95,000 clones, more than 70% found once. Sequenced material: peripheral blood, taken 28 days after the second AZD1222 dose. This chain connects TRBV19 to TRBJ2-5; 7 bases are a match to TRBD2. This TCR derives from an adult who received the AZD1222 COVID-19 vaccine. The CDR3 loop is CASKGGAGDQETQYF. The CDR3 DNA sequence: TGTGCCAGTAAGGGCGGGGCGGGAGACCAAGAGACCCAGTACTTC.